Listed below are T cell receptor beta chains from one sample, sequenced in a study of CD8 T cells in Susac syndrome. From the immunoSEQ multiplex PCR reads, TCRdb called clonotypes with MiXCR, one entry per CDR3 protein. The sample consists of 200,000 to 300,000 distinct CDR3 sequences, 90% to 96% of them appearing once. Sequencing was performed on CD4+ T cells from PBMCs. The receptor set was obtained from a human donor with Susac syndrome. Each CDR3 is given with its conserved first and last residue. Each record gives: J gene, D gene, V gene, CDR3 protein, CDR3 DNA. D genes are given only for firm matches.

>TRBJ1-5|.|TRBV20-1
CSARQGGDQPQHF
TGCAGTGCTAGACAGGGAGGTGATCAGCCCCAGCATTTT
>TRBJ1-1|.|TRBV9
CASSGGIGVDTEAFF
TGTGCCAGCAGCGGGGGTATTGGGGTTGATACTGAAGCTTTCTTT
>TRBJ1-4|.|TRBV30
CAWSRGRVATNEKLFF
TGTGCCTGGAGTCGGGGCAGAGTTGCAACTAATGAAAAACTGTTTTTT
>TRBJ2-1|.|TRBV5-1
CASSLEPGRKNEQFF
TGCGCCAGCAGCTTGGAGCCTGGGAGGAAAAATGAGCAGTTCTTC
>TRBJ2-1|.|TRBV28
CASRYRATHNEQFF
TGTGCCAGCAGATACAGGGCCACCCACAATGAGCAGTTCTTC
>TRBJ2-7|TRBD2|TRBV25-1
CASTPSGTFREQYF
TGTGCCAGCACCCCTAGCGGGACCTTTAGGGAGCAGTACTTC
>TRBJ2-3|.|TRBV29-1
CSVTSGIGTDTQYF
TGCAGCGTTACGTCCGGGATCGGCACAGATACGCAGTATTTT
>TRBJ2-5|TRBD1|TRBV20-1
CSASAGQGWETQYF
TGCAGTGCTAGCGCCGGACAGGGGTGGGAGACCCAGTACTTC
>TRBJ1-2|TRBD1|TRBV5-6
CASSLVTGDYGYTF
TGTGCCAGCAGCTTGGTAACAGGGGACTATGGCTACACCTTC
>TRBJ2-6|.|TRBV28
CASGGHFSGANVLTF
TGTGCCAGCGGCGGACACTTCTCTGGGGCCAACGTCCTGACTTTC
>TRBJ2-7|.|TRBV20-1
CSARDPSGGEQYF
TGCAGTGCTAGAGATCCCTCCGGGGGCGAGCAGTACTTC
>TRBJ2-7|TRBD1|TRBV6-5
CASSYQGTGRLIEQYF
TGTGCCAGCAGTTACCAAGGGACAGGCCGGTTGATAGAGCAGTACTTC
>TRBJ2-2|TRBD2|TRBV29-1
CSARTSGKTGELFF
TGCAGCGCGAGGACTAGCGGCAAAACCGGGGAGCTGTTTTTT
>TRBJ1-5|.|TRBV28
CASRVERQPQHF
TGTGCCAGCAGGGTGGAACGGCAGCCCCAGCATTTT
>TRBJ2-7|.|TRBV24-1
CATSEKDRGRYEQYF
TGTGCCACCAGTGAAAAGGACCGAGGGCGCTACGAGCAGTACTTC
>TRBJ1-1|.|TRBV12-3/TRBV12-4
CASSRRQEPTEAFF
TGTGCCAGCAGCCGAAGACAGGAACCCACTGAAGCTTTCTTT
>TRBJ2-7|TRBD2|TRBV5-1
CASSLSGGSEYEQYF
TGCGCCAGCAGCTTGTCCGGCGGGAGTGAATACGAGCAGTACTTC
>TRBJ1-2|.|TRBV12-3/TRBV12-4
CASTSGSGGYTF
TGTGCCAGCACCTCCGGGTCAGGCGGCTACACCTTC
>TRBJ2-7|.|TRBV12-3/TRBV12-4
CASSGTGWRSQAGQYF
TGTGCCAGCAGTGGGACCGGTTGGAGGTCCCAAGCAGGGCAGTACTTC
>TRBJ1-2|.|TRBV20-1
CSATLEGYGYTF
TGCAGTGCTACCTTAGAGGGCTATGGCTACACCTTC
>TRBJ2-1|TRBD1|TRBV29-1
CSGGQGTYNEQFF
TGCAGCGGCGGACAGGGTACCTACAATGAGCAGTTCTTC
>TRBJ2-7|TRBD2|TRBV29-1
CSVAGGESREQYF
TGCAGCGTGGCGGGGGGGGAATCCCGCGAGCAGTACTTC
>TRBJ1-1|TRBD1|TRBV12-3/TRBV12-4
CASSQGQVLNTEAFF
TGTGCCAGCAGCCAGGGACAGGTTTTGAACACTGAAGCTTTCTTT
>TRBJ1-5|.|TRBV30
CAWSSGGRQPQHF
TGTGCCTGGAGCAGCGGGGGCCGCCAGCCCCAGCATTTT
>TRBJ2-1|.|TRBV7-6
CASSFERGDSLFF
TGTGCCAGCAGCTTTGAGAGGGGGGATAGTCTGTTCTTC